Below are 22 T cell receptor beta chains sequenced from a single sample in a study of blood T cells in healthy people across ages. PCR was performed a second time for 7 to 11 cycles using a sample-barcoded 5' primer and a J-beta primer mix. Each CDR3 protein is one row after TCRdb ran MiXCR on the 5' RACE reads. The sample has fewer than 1,000,000 distinct CDR3 sequences, approximately 44% seen once; the top ten hold about 21%. The sequencing sample was made of blood. These receptors were obtained from a man between 60 and 70 years old in good health.

The rearrangement links TRBV12-3 or TRBV12-4 to TRBJ2-1; TRBD1 matches at 7 bases. The V and J ends lost 7 bases and 7 bases, in that order; junction bases with no gene match: 10. This CDR3 contains 14 residues. The CDR3 DNA sequence: TGTGCCAGCAAGTTGACAGGGATTTCAAATGAGCAGTTCTTC. This encodes CASKLTGISNEQFF.

The V call is TRBV29-1, the J call TRBJ2-5; D is undetermined. Germline values: CDR1 SQVTM, CDR2 ANQGSEA. Trimming shortened V by 1 base and J by 11 bases, and 17 bases separated the two germline ends. The CDR3 is made up of 13 amino acids. CDR3: CSVEVQSYNEQYF. As DNA, the CDR3 is TGCAGCGTTGAAGTACAGTCCTACAATGAGCAGTACTTC. Full variable domain (outside the CDR3, taken from reference TRBV29-1 and TRBJ2-5): SAVISQKPSRDICQRGTSLTIQCQVDSQVTMMFWYRQQPGQSLTLIATANQGSEATYESGFVIDKFPISRPNLTFSTLTVSNMSPEDSSIYLCSVEVQSYNEQYFGPGTRLLVL.

V gene TRBV20-1 combines with J gene TRBJ2-5, with 9 bases identical to TRBD1. The DNA end is more similar to TRBJ2-1, so the J call may be wrong. Germline V gene data show CDR1 as DFQATT and CDR2 as SNEGSKA (reference sequence). The CDR3 contains 15 residues. The CDR3 nucleotides are TGCAGTGCTAGAGATATGGGACAGGGCCAAGAGACCCAGTTCTTC. It codes for CSARDMGQGQETQFF.

To note about this clonotype: A single base separates this from a much larger clone, so it may be a read error. The chain combines TRBV6-5 with TRBJ1-4, with 11 bases aligning to TRBD1. After removal of 6 bases from V and 7 bases from J, the junction contained 7 bases not matched to a gene. The germline V gene has CDR1 MNHEY and CDR2 SVGAGI. The CDR3 runs 15 residues. As DNA, the CDR3 is TGTGCCAGCAGCGACTCCGGGACAGGGGGTGAAAAACTGTTTTTT. Translated: CASSDSGTGGEKLFF.

The J gene is TRBJ1-2, the V gene TRBV5-8; 11 nucleotides align to TRBD1. Losses at the gene ends were 3 bases for V and 4 bases for J; bases not matched to a gene: 11. The CDR3 extends over 17 amino acids. Germline CDR1 and CDR2: SGHTS and YDEGEE. The CDR3 DNA reads TGTGCCAGCAGCTCCACCGGGACAGGGGGAACTATCTATGGCTACACCTTC. Its protein is CASSSTGTGGTIYGYTF.

The V and J genes are TRBV6-2 or TRBV6-3 and TRBJ2-7, with TRBD1 identical over 9 bases. V gave up 8 bases and J gave up 4 bases; unmatched junction bases: 9. Germline V gives CDR1 MNHEY, CDR2 SVGEGT. The CDR3 has 14 amino acids. The CDR3 DNA sequence: TGTGCCAGCGCGGACCGGGACAGGGCTTACGAGCAGTACTTC. It is translated as CASADRDRAYEQYF.

This clonotype was counted a few times. The rearrangement links TRBV4-1 to TRBJ1-2, with a weak D call TRBD1 (6 bases). The CDR3 spans 14 residues. Germline assignment: CDR1 MGHRA and CDR2 YSYEKL. Trimming cost V 1 base and J 2 bases, with 8 bases left between them. The CDR3: CASSQAQGNYGYTF. The CDR3 DNA reads TGCGCCAGCAGCCAAGCCCAGGGGAACTATGGCTACACCTTC.

Turning to this clonotype: This could be a read error, since a much larger clone is one nucleotide away. CDR3 sequence (DNA): TGTGCCGGCACTTCCTACAATGAGCAGTTCTTC. Translated: CAGTSYNEQFF. This sequence joins TRBV6-1 and TRBJ2-1, with D hard to call. Looked up from germline, CDR1 is MNHNS and CDR2 is SASEGT. The CDR3 loop spans 11 amino acids. V lost 11 bases and J 1 base, leaving 6 bases between the germline ends.

The chain recombines TRBV10-1 with TRBJ2-1; TRBD1 might be the D (5 bases). Germline CDR1 reads WNHNN; CDR2 reads SYGVQD (reference sequence). Trimming stripped 1 base from V and 3 bases from J, with 10 bases between. The CDR3 has 15 amino acids. CDR3 in DNA: TGCGCCAGCAGTGAGTGGGGCCAGGGCTACAATGAGCAGTTCTTC. Protein sequence: CASSEWGQGYNEQFF.

Ten or more counts support this clonotype. This could be a read error, since a much larger clone is one nucleotide away. The chain uses TRBV4-3 and TRBJ2-7; 7 bases are shared with TRBD2. This CDR3 comprises 16 residues. The germline V gene has CDR1 LGHNA and CDR2 YSLEER. Trimming removed 0 bases from V and 2 bases from J; junction bases left unmatched: 7. The DNA for the CDR3 is TGCGCCAGCAGCCAAGAGGCCGGGGGGTCTCCCTACGAGCAGTACTTC. Its translation is CASSQEAGGSPYEQYF.

The CDR3 spells CASSTRRGPRTEAFF. CDR3 sequence (DNA): TGTGCCAGCAGCACCCGACGGGGTCCGAGGACTGAAGCTTTCTTT. V usage is TRBV5-6 and J usage is TRBJ1-1; D ambiguous. Trimming took 4 bases from V and 5 from J, leaving 18 bases between them. The CDR3 is 15 residues long. Germline-derived CDR1 and CDR2 are SGHDT and YYEEEE.

This clonotype came up many times. The chain uses TRBV4-3 and TRBJ2-7; D gene unclear. V was clipped by 0 bases and J by 0 bases, with 6 bases between them. Per the germline V gene, CDR1 is LGHNA and CDR2 is YSLEER. CDR3 length: 14 amino acids. The CDR3 DNA follows: TGCGCCAGCAGCCAAGATTATACCTCCTACGAGCAGTACTTC. Amino acid sequence: CASSQDYTSYEQYF.

This chain joins TRBV9 and TRBJ2-1, with 12 positions matching TRBD2. In germline, CDR1 is SGDLS, CDR2 YYNGEE. Unmatched junction bases numbered 8, after V lost 4 bases and J lost 9 bases. This CDR3 contains 15 residues. DNA for the CDR3: TGTGCCAGCAGCCCTCAGACTAGCGGGGGAGCTGAGCAGTTCTTC. As protein: CASSPQTSGGAEQFF. The full variable domain, completed using reference TRBV9 and TRBJ2-1, is DSGVTQTPKHLITATGQRVTLRCSPRSGDLSVYWYQQSLDQGLQFLIQYYNGEERAKGNILERFSAQQFPDLHSELNLSSLELGDSALYFCASSPQTSGGAEQFFGPGTRLTVL.

In its sample, this clonotype was seen a few times. The rearrangement joins TRBV20-1 to TRBJ1-2; maybe TRBD1 (5 bases). Deletions cut 3 bases from V and 1 base from J, with 9 bases between. The CDR3 extends over 13 amino acids. Germline loops: CDR1 DFQATT, CDR2 SNEGSKA (reference sequence). CDR3 nucleotide sequence: TGCAGTGCTAGTGGGGCGGGTAACTATGGCTACACCTTC. It translates to CSASGAGNYGYTF.

The CDR3 nucleotides are TGCGCCAGCAGCTTAAGGGGGCTGGGAACTGAAGCTTTCTTT. Encoded protein: CASSLRGLGTEAFF. The chain combines TRBV5-1 with TRBJ1-1; 7 bases match TRBD1. This CDR3 region has 14 residues. Trimming removed 2 bases from V and 5 bases from J; junction bases left unmatched: 6. Germline V gives CDR1 SGHRS, CDR2 YFSETQ.

In its sample, this clonotype was seen once. V usage is TRBV24-1 and J usage is TRBJ2-7; D unresolved. The J call is uncertain, as TRBJ2-5 better fits the DNA end. Germline-derived CDR1 and CDR2 are KGHDR and SFDVKD. The CDR3 contains 12 residues. In DNA form, the CDR3 reads TGTGCCACCAGTGATTTCGCGGAGACCCAGTACTTC. Its protein is CATSDFAETQYF.

For this clonotype: Its ends do not fully match the called genes, so a read error is possible. The V gene is TRBV6-5, the J gene TRBJ2-1, with D maybe TRBD2 (6 bases). This CDR3 is built from 13 residues. CDR1 MNHEY and CDR2 SVGAGI come from the germline V gene. The DNA for the CDR3 is TGTGCCAGCAGTGACTCTCGCCGATCGGGGGAGTTCTTC. As protein: CASSDSRRSGEFF.

The chain recombines TRBV7-2 with TRBJ2-1; unclear D gene. CDR1 is SGHTA and CDR2 is FQGNSA in the germline V gene. Trimming removed 5 bases at V and 5 bases at J, with 7 bases between. The CDR3 length is 12 residues. This CDR3 is CASSPRNNEQFF. The CDR3 coding sequence is TGTGCCAGCAGCCCCCGAAACAATGAGCAGTTCTTC.

This clonotype appeared a few times. This rearrangement joins TRBV28 to TRBJ1-1; 11 bases fit TRBD1. The germline V gene encodes CDR1 MDHEN and CDR2 SYDVKM. With V trimmed by 6 bases and J by 7 bases, 4 bases remained unmatched. The CDR3 runs 13 residues. CDR3 sequence: CASRGQGGNEAFF. As DNA, the CDR3 is TGTGCCAGCAGGGGACAGGGGGGAAATGAAGCTTTCTTT.

The chain joins TRBV20-1 to TRBJ2-4; tentative D call: TRBD2 (5 bases). Trimming shortened V by 1 base and J by 9 bases, and 19 bases separated the two germline ends. In germline, CDR1 is DFQATT, CDR2 SNEGSKA (reference sequence). The CDR3 is made up of 15 amino acids. The CDR3 here is CSARGGASRPGIQYF. CDR3 bases: TGCAGTGCTAGAGGGGGAGCCTCGAGGCCCGGCATTCAGTACTTC.

The rearrangement links TRBV20-1 to TRBJ2-7; either TRBD1 or TRBD2 may supply D (5 bases each). Germline assignment: CDR1 DFQATT and CDR2 SNEGSKA (reference sequence). Trimming pared 3 bases from V and 3 bases from J, leaving 15 bases between. This CDR3 region has 14 residues. The CDR3 region has the DNA TGCAGTGCTAGCTATCAGCCGGGGCTCTACGAGCAGTACTTC. This gives the protein CSASYQPGLYEQYF.

This clonotype was detected once. This sequence joins TRBV24-1 and TRBJ2-1, with 8 bases lining up with TRBD1. The CDR3 totals 14 residues. The V segment lost 4 bases and the J segment 12 bases; nucleotides outside the gene matches: 10. Germline CDR1 and CDR2: KGHDR and SFDVKD. In DNA, the CDR3 is TGTGCCACCAGTGACCCGAAACAGGGGGGTCGGCAGTTCTTC. Amino acid sequence: CATSDPKQGGRQFF.